A single sample is the source of the 11 T cell receptor beta chains below, sequenced in a study of T cell responses to AZD1222 COVID-19 vaccine. TCRdb's table, derived via immunoSEQ multiplex PCR, lists solely in-frame clones and lacks some. The repertoire holds fewer than 85,000 clones, with approximately 90% as singletons. Sequencing was performed on peripheral blood, taken 28 days after the second dose of the MenACWY control vaccine. The receptors stem from an adult who received the MenACWY meningococcal vaccine as a control.

The chain joins TRBV30 to TRBJ1-5; possibly TRBD1 for D (5 bases). CDR3 length: 13 amino acids. Germline-derived CDR1 and CDR2 are GTSNPN and SVGIG (reference sequence). Trimming cost V 3 bases and J 0 bases, with 6 bases left between them. CDR3 protein: CAWRTVSNQPQHF. In DNA, the CDR3 is TGTGCCTGGAGGACAGTTAGCAATCAGCCCCAGCATTTT.

The rearrangement links TRBV15 to TRBJ2-5; 8 nucleotides agree with TRBD1. Losses at the gene ends were 3 bases for V and 1 base for J; bases not matched to a gene: 7. CDR1 and CDR2 from the germline V gene are LNHNV and YYDKDF (reference sequence). CDR3 length: 16 residues. CDR3 nucleotide sequence: TGTGCCACCAGCAGGGACACAGGGGGAGTCCAAGAGACCCAGTACTTC. This sequence encodes CATSRDTGGVQETQYF.

The genes are TRBV5-5 and TRBJ2-7, with 9 bases identical to TRBD2. Looked up from germline, CDR1 is SGHKS and CDR2 is YYEKEE (reference sequence). CDR3 length: 14 residues. The V segment lost 5 bases and the J segment 5 bases; nucleotides outside the gene matches: 8. The CDR3 DNA follows: TGTGCCAGCAGTCGAGCGGGGGGCTTGGACGAGCAGTACTTC. Amino acid sequence: CASSRAGGLDEQYF.

The chain couples TRBV7-8 to TRBJ2-5; D might be TRBD2 (5 bases). Deletions cut 5 bases from V and 7 bases from J, with 17 bases between. In germline, CDR1 is SGHVS, CDR2 FQNEAQ. This CDR3 has 14 amino acids. CDR3 amino acids: CASSLARGFGTQYF. The CDR3 coding sequence is TGTGCCAGCAGCCTCGCGCGCGGGTTTGGGACCCAGTACTTC.

This chain joins TRBV3-1 (or the pseudogene TRBV3-2) and TRBJ1-2, with 9 positions matching TRBD1. The CDR3 is made up of 15 amino acids. From germline, CDR1 is LGHDT and CDR2 YNNKEL (reference sequence). The J segment lost 0 bases and the V segment lost 3 bases, leaving 2 bases of the junction unmatched. Written as DNA, the CDR3 is TGTGCCAGCAGCCATGGGGACAGGGCTAACTATGGCTACACCTTC. It codes for CASSHGDRANYGYTF.

V gene TRBV4-2 combines with J gene TRBJ2-1; D may be TRBD2 (6 bases). Per the germline V gene, CDR1 is LGHNA and CDR2 is YNFKEQ. This CDR3 has 16 amino acids. The V gene lost 1 base and the J gene lost 9 bases, with 19 bases spanning the gap. CDR3 sequence reads: CASSQAADYRVGEQFF. As DNA, the CDR3 is TGTGCCAGCAGCCAAGCGGCGGACTATCGAGTGGGTGAGCAGTTCTTC.

This sequence joins TRBV6-4 and TRBJ2-2; a weak D match, TRBD2 (6 bases). CDR1 and CDR2 from the germline V gene are MRHNA and SNTAGT. CDR3 length: 14 residues. V was pared by 6 bases and J by 5 bases, with 13 bases between. The CDR3 sequence: CASRETRGTGELFF. The CDR3 DNA sequence: TGTGCCAGCAGAGAAACCCGGGGGACCGGGGAGCTGTTTTTT.

The chain uses TRBV28 and TRBJ1-1; 8 bases line up with TRBD1. The CDR3 loop spans 13 amino acids. The V and J ends lost 2 bases and 11 bases, in that order; junction bases with no gene match: 7. Germline CDR1 and CDR2: MDHEN and SYDVKM. CDR3 in amino acids: CASSLGSGGWAFF. In nucleotides, the CDR3 is TGTGCCAGCAGTTTAGGGTCAGGGGGCTGGGCTTTCTTT.

The V call is TRBV19, the J call TRBJ1-5; D is perhaps TRBD1 (5 bases). Germline loops: CDR1 LNHDA, CDR2 SQIVND (reference sequence). The CDR3 spans 17 residues. Trimming pared 4 bases from V and 2 bases from J, leaving 18 bases between. CDR3 sequence: CASSKNPPGQGNQPQHF. The CDR3 DNA reads as TGTGCCAGTAGTAAGAACCCCCCAGGGCAGGGCAATCAGCCCCAGCATTTT.

The chain employs TRBV3-1 (or the pseudogene TRBV3-2) and TRBJ2-7; 11 bases are shared with TRBD2. The V gene end was trimmed by 0 bases and the J gene end by 7 bases; junction bases not matched to a gene: 14. Per germline, CDR1 LGHDT and CDR2 YNNKEL (reference sequence). This CDR3 is built from 18 residues. The CDR3 DNA reads TGTGCCAGCAGCCAAGAGGGAGGTGGTAGCGGGAGGGCTGAGGAGCAGTACTTC. Translated: CASSQEGGGSGRAEEQYF.

The genes are TRBV19 and TRBJ1-4; TRBD1 might be the D (5 bases). CDR3 length equals 15 residues. V was shortened by 3 bases and J by 4 bases, with 12 bases between the two germline ends. From germline, CDR1 is LNHDA and CDR2 SQIVND (reference sequence). The CDR3 protein is CASSILTANNEKLFF. The DNA of the CDR3 is TGTGCCAGTAGTATCCTGACAGCGAATAATGAAAAACTGTTTTTT.